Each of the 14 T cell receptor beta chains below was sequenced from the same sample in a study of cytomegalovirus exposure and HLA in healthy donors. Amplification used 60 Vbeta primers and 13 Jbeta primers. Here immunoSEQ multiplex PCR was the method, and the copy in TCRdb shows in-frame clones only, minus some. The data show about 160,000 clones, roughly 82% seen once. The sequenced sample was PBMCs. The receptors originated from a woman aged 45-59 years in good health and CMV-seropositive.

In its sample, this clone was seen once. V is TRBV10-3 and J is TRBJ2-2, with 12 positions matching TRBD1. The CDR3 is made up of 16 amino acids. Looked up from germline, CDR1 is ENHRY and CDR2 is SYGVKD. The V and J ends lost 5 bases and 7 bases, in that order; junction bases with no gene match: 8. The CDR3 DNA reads TGTGCCATCAGTTCTCGGGACAGGGGGCAGGACGGGGAGCTGTTTTTT. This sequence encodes CAISSRDRGQDGELFF.

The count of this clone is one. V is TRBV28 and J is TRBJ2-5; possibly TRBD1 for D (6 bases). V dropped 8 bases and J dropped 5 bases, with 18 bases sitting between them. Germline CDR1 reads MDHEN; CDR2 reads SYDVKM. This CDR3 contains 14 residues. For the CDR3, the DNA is TGTGCCAGCGTGTACAGGGAAGGGTCGGAGACCCAGTACTTC. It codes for CASVYREGSETQYF.

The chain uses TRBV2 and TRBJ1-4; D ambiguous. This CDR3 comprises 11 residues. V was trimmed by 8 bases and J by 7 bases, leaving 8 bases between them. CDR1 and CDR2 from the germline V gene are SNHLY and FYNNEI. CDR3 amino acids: CASALLEKLFF. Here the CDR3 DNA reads TGTGCCAGCGCACTTCTTGAAAAACTGTTTTTT.

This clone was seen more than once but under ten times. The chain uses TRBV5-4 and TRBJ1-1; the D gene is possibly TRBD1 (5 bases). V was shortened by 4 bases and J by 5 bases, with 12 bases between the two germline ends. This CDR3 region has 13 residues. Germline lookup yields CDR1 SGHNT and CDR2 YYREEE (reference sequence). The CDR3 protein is CASSVGGRTEAFF. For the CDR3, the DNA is TGTGCCAGCAGCGTGGGGGGGAGGACTGAAGCTTTCTTT.

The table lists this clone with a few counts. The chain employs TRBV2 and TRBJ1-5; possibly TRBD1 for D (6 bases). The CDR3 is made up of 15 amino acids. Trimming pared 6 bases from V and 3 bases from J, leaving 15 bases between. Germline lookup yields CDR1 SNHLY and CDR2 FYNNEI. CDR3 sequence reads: CASSRQATLNQPQHF. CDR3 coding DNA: TGTGCCAGCAGCCGACAGGCGACTCTCAATCAGCCCCAGCATTTT.

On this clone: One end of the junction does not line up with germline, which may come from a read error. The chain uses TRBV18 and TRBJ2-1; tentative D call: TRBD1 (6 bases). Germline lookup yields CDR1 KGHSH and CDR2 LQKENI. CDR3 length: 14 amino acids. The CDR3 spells CASSPREQGVSSVF. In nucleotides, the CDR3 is TGTGCCAGCTCACCACGCGAACAGGGAGTTTCTTCGGTCTTC.

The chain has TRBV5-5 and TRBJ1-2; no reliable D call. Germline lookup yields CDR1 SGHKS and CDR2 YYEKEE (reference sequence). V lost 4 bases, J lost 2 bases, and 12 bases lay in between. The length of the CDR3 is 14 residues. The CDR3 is CASSPLGENYGYTF. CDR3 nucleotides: TGTGCCAGCAGCCCGCTAGGAGAAAACTATGGCTACACCTTC. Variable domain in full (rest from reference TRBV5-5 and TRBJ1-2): DAGVTQSPTHLIKTRGQQVTLRCSPISGHKSVSWYQQVLGQGPQFIFQYYEKEERGRGNFPDRFSARQFPNYSSELNVNALLLGDSALYLCASSPLGENYGYTFGSGTRLTVV.

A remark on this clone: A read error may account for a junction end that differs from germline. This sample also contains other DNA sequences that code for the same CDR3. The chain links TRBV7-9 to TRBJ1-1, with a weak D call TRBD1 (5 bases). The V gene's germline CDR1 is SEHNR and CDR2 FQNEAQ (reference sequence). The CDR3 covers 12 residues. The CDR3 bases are TGTGCCAGCAGTCCGGGGGGTACTGAAGCCTTCTTT. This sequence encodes CASSPGGTEAFF.

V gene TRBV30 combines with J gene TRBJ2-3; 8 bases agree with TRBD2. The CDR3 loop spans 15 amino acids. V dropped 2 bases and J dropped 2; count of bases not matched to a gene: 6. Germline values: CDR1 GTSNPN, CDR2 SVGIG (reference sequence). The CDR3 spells CAWSIGGGHTDTQYF. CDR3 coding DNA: TGTGCCTGGAGTATCGGGGGGGGCCACACAGATACGCAGTATTTT.

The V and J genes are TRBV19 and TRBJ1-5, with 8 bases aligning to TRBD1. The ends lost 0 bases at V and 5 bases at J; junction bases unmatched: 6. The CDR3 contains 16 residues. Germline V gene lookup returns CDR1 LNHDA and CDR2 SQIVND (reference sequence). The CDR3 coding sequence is TGTGCCAGTAGTATAGAGTGGACAGGGTCTCATCAGCCCCAGCATTTT. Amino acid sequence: CASSIEWTGSHQPQHF.

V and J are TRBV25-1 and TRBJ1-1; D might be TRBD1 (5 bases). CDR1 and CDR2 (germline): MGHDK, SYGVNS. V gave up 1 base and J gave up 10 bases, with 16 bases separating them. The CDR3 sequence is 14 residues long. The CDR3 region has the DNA TGTGCCAGCAGTGAATCGGGGGGGTTAAGGGTAGCTTTCTTT. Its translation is CASSESGGLRVAFF.

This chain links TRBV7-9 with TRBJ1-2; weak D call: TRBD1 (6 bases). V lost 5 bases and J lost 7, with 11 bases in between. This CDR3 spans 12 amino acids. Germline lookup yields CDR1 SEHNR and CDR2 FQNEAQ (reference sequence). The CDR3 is CASSPEGGGYTF. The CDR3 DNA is TGTGCCAGCAGCCCTGAAGGGGGTGGCTACACCTTC.

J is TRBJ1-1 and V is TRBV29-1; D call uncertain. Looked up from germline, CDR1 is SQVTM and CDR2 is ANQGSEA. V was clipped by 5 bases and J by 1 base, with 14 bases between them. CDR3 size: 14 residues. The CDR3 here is CSVLPRHTNTEAFF. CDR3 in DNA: TGCAGCGTTCTTCCTCGACACACGAACACTGAAGCTTTCTTT.

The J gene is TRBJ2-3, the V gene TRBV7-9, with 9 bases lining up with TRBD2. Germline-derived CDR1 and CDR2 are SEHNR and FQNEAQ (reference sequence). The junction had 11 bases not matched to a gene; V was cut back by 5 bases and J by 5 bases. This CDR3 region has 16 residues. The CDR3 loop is CASSPSERGARDTQYF. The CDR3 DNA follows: TGTGCCAGCAGCCCCTCCGAGCGGGGGGCGAGAGATACGCAGTATTTT.